This entry features one TCR beta chain sequence. The antigen remains undetermined. Amplification used 60 Vbeta primers and 13 Jbeta primers. Using immunoSEQ multiplex PCR, the repertoire was profiled, and TCRdb retains in-frame clones only, with some absent. The data contain 130,000 to 150,000 clones, over 65% of them singletons. Trimming pared 6 bases from V and 5 bases from J, leaving 17 bases between. The CDR3 has 15 amino acids. CDR1 is MNHEY and CDR2 is SMNVEV in the germline V gene (reference sequence). The sample originates from a study of cytomegalovirus exposure and HLA in healthy donors. Study findings and constraints: For most subjects, TCR beta sequences were reported to predict HLA-A and HLA-B alleles with accuracy. Likely technical artifact: a cluster of highly shared sequence variants.

Specimen: PBMCs. The sequence came from a middle-aged man in good health and CMV-seropositive. J is TRBJ2-1 and V is TRBV27, with D possibly TRBD2 on 5 matching bases. The CDR3 DNA follows: TGTGCCAGCAGGCCCGACTATTTTGCAAACAATGAGCAGTTCTTC. Translation gives CASRPDYFANNEQFF.